These T cell receptor beta chains were read from a single sample in a study of molecular identifiers for immune sequencing clone quantification. TCRdb reprocessed the PCR reads via MiXCR and lists one record per CDR3 protein. The sample has a few hundred thousand distinct CDR3 sequences; 24% are singletons. The sequenced sample consisted of naive CD8+ T cells from blood, with Jurkat cell RNA spiked in. Every receptor here comes from a human donor in good health. Some libraries in this study had Jurkat cell RNA spiked in. The CDR3 runs from the conserved cysteine through the conserved F or W. Each record gives: V gene, D gene, J gene, clone size, CDR3 DNA, CDR3 protein. D genes are given only for firm matches. Size is stated for part of the rows, as once, few or many counts, or as a class when the clone is expanded.

TRBV4-1,NA,TRBJ2-7,few,TGCGCCAGCAGCCACTTCAGGGGTAGCTCCTACGAGCAGTACTTC,CASSHFRGSSYEQYF
TRBV20-1,NA,TRBJ2-7,NA,TGCAGTGCTAGCTACAATAGCGGTCCACCCTACGAGCAGTACTTC,CSASYNSGPPYEQYF
TRBV27,TRBD1,TRBJ2-7,few,TGTGCCAGCAGTTTAGAGGGGGCAAGTGACGAGCAGTACTTC,CASSLEGASDEQYF
TRBV7-6,TRBD1,TRBJ2-7,NA,TGTGCCAGCAGCGGTCGGACAGGGGGCTTTCCCGAGCAGTACTTC,CASSGRTGGFPEQYF
TRBV7-9,TRBD1,TRBJ1-1,NA,TGTGCCAGCAGCTCAACAGGGGCCCTTTTCGCTGAAGCTTTCTTT,CASSSTGALFAEAFF
TRBV3-1,TRBD2,TRBJ2-4,few,TGTGCCAGCAGCCAAGTGGGGGGGCTAGCGGGGACAAACATTCAGTACTTC,CASSQVGGLAGTNIQYF
TRBV4-1,NA,TRBJ2-7,NA,TGCGCCAGCAGCCAAGATCCAGGGGACTCCTACGAGCAGTACTTC,CASSQDPGDSYEQYF
TRBV7-9,NA,TRBJ2-2,many,TGTGCCAGCAGCTTGGGCACCGGGGAGCTGTTTTTT,CASSLGTGELFF
TRBV4-3,TRBD2,TRBJ2-3,NA,TGCGCCAGCAGCCAAGATAGGAGCGGGGCCACGGGTACGCAGTATTTT,CASSQDRSGATGTQYF
TRBV20-1,TRBD2,TRBJ2-3,few,TGCAGTGCTAGGGGACTAGCGGGAGTCGTAGATACGCAGTATTTT,CSARGLAGVVDTQYF
TRBV4-3,NA,TRBJ2-7,NA,TGCGCCAGCAGCCAAGATTTTGGTTACGAGCAGTACTTC,CASSQDFGYEQYF
TRBV28,NA,TRBJ2-3,NA,TGTGCCAGCAGTTTCTCATCCCACACAGATACGCAGTATTTT,CASSFSSHTDTQYF
TRBV20-1,NA,TRBJ1-5,many,TGCAGTGCTAGAGATCTTTGGGGCAGTAGCAATCAGCCCCAGCATTTT,CSARDLWGSSNQPQHF
TRBV30,NA,TRBJ1-1,many,TGTGCCTGGATACAGGGTGAAGCTTTCTTT,CAWIQGEAFF
TRBV2,NA,TRBJ2-3,many,TGTGCCAGCAGTGGACAACCTAGCACAGATACGCAGTATTTT,CASSGQPSTDTQYF
TRBV29-1,NA,TRBJ2-2,many,TGCAGCGTTGAGGTCGGAATCACCGGGGAGCTGTTTTTT,CSVEVGITGELFF
TRBV29-1,TRBD1,TRBJ2-7,many,TGCAGCGTTGAAGGGGGACAGGGGTCCTACGAGCAGTACTTC,CSVEGGQGSYEQYF
TRBV19,NA,TRBJ2-3,many,TGTGCCAGTAGTATTCGCCCGGACGCTACGCAGTATTTT,CASSIRPDATQYF
TRBV28,NA,TRBJ2-2,NA,TGTGCCAGCAGTCCCCTCCGGGGACGGAACACCGGGGAGCTGGTTTTT,CASSPLRGRNTGELVF
TRBV28,TRBD2,TRBJ2-3,many,TGTGCCAGCAGTAAGATAGCGGGAAGCACAGATACGCAGTATTTT,CASSKIAGSTDTQYF
TRBV27,NA,TRBJ1-4,NA,TGTGCCAGCAGTTGGAGAGGGGAGGAAAAACTGTTTTTT,CASSWRGEEKLFF
TRBV29-1,NA,TRBJ2-7,many,TGCAGCGTTGAACCGGGTTTGAACAGGGCCGGACCCTACGAGCAGTACTTC,CSVEPGLNRAGPYEQYF
TRBV12-3/TRBV12-4,NA,TRBJ2-1,NA,TGTGCCAGCAGCCCAAAGGTGGTAGCGGTGGGAGAGAAGTTCTTC,CASSPKVVAVGEKFF
TRBV7-6,TRBD1,TRBJ2-2,many,TGTGCCAGCAGCTCCTCCGGGACAGGGGGCCCCGGGGAGCTGTTTTTT,CASSSSGTGGPGELFF
TRBV28,NA,TRBJ1-4,many,TGTGCCAGCAGTTTAATTGGGACATCTGGTGAAAAACTGTTTTTT,CASSLIGTSGEKLFF
TRBV19,NA,TRBJ1-4,many,TGTGCCAGTAGTATGGGAGGGGTTGAAAAACTGTTTTTT,CASSMGGVEKLFF
TRBV14,TRBD2,TRBJ2-5,NA,TGTGCCAGCAGCCAAGCCAGACTAGCGGGGCAAGAGACCCAGTACTTC,CASSQARLAGQETQYF
TRBV6-2/TRBV6-3,NA,TRBJ1-2,NA,TGTGCCAGCAGTTACTCGTGGCTTTTCACCTTC,CASSYSWLFTF
TRBV11-2,NA,TRBJ2-1,NA,TGTGCCAGCAGCTTAGGGGCCACCCAATCCTACAATGAGCAGTTCTTC,CASSLGATQSYNEQFF
TRBV12-3/TRBV12-4,TRBD2,TRBJ2-2,many,TGTGCCAGCACCCCCCCACTAGCGGGAGGGATGATGGTTACCGGGGAGCTGTTTTTT,CASTPPLAGGMMVTGELFF
TRBV4-3,NA,TRBJ2-1,few,TGCGCCAGCAGCCAGGCAGCAGGGGGGGACTACAATGAGCAGTTCTTC,CASSQAAGGDYNEQFF
TRBV7-9,NA,TRBJ2-2,NA,TGTGCCAGCAGCTTAGGGCACACCGGGGAGCTGGTTTTT,CASSLGHTGELVF
TRBV2,NA,TRBJ1-4,NA,TGTGCCAGCACAAATCCAGGGGAAAAACTGTTTTTT,CASTNPGEKLFF